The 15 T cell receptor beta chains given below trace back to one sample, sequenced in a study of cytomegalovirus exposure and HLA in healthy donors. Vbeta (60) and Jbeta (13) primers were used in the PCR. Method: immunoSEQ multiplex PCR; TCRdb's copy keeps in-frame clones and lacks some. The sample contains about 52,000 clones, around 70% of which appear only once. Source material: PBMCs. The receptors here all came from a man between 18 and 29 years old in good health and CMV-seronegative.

For the CDR3, the DNA is TGTGCCAGCAGCTTAGCGGAGGGCGCCGACAATGAGCAGTTCTTC. As protein: CASSLAEGADNEQFF. The chain employs TRBV7-9 and TRBJ2-1, with D perhaps matching TRBD2 (6 bases). The germline gives CDR1 SEHNR, CDR2 FQNEAQ (reference sequence). This CDR3 comprises 15 residues. Trimming stripped 0 bases from V and 5 bases from J, with 11 bases between.

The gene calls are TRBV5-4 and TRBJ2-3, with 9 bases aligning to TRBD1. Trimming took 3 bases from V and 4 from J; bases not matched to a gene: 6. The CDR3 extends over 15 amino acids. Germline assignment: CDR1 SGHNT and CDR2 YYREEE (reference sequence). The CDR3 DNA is TGTGCCAGCAGCTCGGGACAGGGAACGGCAGATACGCAGTATTTT. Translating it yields CASSSGQGTADTQYF.

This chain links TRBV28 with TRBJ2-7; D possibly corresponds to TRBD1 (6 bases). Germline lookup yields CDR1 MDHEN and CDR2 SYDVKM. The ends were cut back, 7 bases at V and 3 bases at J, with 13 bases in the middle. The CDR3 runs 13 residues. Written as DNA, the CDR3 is TGTGCCAGCACCCCAGGGGATGGCTACGAGCAGTACTTC. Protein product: CASTPGDGYEQYF.

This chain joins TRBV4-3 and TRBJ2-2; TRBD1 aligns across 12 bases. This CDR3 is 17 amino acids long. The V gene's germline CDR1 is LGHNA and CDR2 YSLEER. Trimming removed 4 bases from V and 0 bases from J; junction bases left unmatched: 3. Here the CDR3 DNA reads TGCGCCAGCAGCCGTGGGACAGGGGGCGCGAACACCGGGGAGCTGTTTTTT. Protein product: CASSRGTGGANTGELFF.

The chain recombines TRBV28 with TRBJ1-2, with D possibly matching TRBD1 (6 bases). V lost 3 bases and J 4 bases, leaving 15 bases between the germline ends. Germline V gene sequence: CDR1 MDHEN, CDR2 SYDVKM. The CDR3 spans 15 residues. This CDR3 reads CASSFVTGISYGYTF. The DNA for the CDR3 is TGTGCCAGCAGTTTCGTTACAGGGATTTCCTATGGCTACACCTTC.

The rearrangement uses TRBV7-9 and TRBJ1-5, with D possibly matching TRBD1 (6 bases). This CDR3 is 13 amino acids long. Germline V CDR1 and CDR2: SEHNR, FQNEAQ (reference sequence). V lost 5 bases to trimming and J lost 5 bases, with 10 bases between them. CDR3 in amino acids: CASSRTADQPQHF. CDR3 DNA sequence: TGTGCCAGCAGCCGGACAGCCGATCAGCCCCAGCATTTT.

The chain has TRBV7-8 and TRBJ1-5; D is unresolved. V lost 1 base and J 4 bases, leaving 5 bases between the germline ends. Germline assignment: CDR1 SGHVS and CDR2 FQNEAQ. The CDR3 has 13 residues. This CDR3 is CASSLERNQPQHF. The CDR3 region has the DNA TGTGCCAGCAGCTTAGAGCGGAATCAGCCCCAGCATTTT.

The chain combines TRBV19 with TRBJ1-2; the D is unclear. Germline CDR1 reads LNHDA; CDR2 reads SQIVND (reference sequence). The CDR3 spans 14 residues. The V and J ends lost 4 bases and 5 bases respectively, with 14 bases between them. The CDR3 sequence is CASSTSAGTYGYTF. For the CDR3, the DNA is TGTGCCAGTAGTACCTCGGCAGGAACATATGGCTACACCTTC.

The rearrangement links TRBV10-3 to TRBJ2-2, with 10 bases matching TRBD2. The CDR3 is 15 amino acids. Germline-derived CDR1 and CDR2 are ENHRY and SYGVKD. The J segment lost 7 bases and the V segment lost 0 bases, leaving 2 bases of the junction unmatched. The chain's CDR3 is CAISESRLAGGELFF. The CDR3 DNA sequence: TGTGCCATCAGTGAGTCGAGACTAGCGGGCGGGGAGCTGTTTTTT.

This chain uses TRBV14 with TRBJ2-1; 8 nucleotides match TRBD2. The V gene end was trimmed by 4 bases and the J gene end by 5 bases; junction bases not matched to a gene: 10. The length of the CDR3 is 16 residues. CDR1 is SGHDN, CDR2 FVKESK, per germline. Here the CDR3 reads CASSRVRTGGNNEQFF. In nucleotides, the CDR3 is TGTGCCAGCAGCCGGGTGAGGACGGGGGGGAACAATGAGCAGTTCTTC.

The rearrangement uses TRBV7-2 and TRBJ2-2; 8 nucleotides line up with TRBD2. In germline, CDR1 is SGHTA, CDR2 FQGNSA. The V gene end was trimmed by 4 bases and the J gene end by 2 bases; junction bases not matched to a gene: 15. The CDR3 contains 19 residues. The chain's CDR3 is CASSSNLGHSGVNTGELFF. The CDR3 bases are TGTGCCAGCAGCTCCAACTTGGGACATAGCGGGGTAAACACCGGGGAGCTGTTTTTT. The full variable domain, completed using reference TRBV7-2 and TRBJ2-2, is GAGVSQSPSNKVTEKGKDVELRCDPISGHTALYWYRQSLGQGLEFLIYFQGNSAPDKSGLPSDRFSAERTGGSVSTLTIQRTQQEDSAVYLCASSSNLGHSGVNTGELFFGEGSRLTVL.

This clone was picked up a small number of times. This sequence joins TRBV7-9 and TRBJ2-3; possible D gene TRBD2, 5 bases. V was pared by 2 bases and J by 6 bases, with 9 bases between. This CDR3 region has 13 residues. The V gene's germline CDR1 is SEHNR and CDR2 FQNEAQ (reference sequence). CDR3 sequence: CASSLTPGDTQYF. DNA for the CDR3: TGTGCCAGCAGCTTAACTCCGGGGGATACGCAGTATTTT.

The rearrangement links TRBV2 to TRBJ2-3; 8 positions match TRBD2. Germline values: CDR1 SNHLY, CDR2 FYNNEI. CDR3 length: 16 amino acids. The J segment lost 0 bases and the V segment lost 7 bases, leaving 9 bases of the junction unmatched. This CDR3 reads CASNLLGGGSTDTQYF. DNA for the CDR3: TGTGCCAGCAACCTACTTGGCGGGGGGAGCACAGATACGCAGTATTTT.

The CDR3 sequence: CAWSVPPIKRGRDNEQFF. In DNA form, the CDR3 reads TGTGCCTGGAGTGTCCCACCGATAAAGCGGGGCCGGGACAATGAGCAGTTCTTC. The J gene is TRBJ2-1, the V gene TRBV30; the match to TRBD2 covers 7 bases. This CDR3 has 18 residues. The J segment lost 5 bases and the V segment lost 0 bases, leaving 16 bases of the junction unmatched. CDR1 and CDR2 from the germline V gene are GTSNPN and SVGIG (reference sequence).

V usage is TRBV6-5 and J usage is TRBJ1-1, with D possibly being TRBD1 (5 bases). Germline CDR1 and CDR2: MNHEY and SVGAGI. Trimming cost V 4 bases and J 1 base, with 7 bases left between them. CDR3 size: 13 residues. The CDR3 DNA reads TGTGCCAGCAGTTTAACAGGGAACACTGAAGCTTTCTTT. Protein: CASSLTGNTEAFF.